One TCR beta chain is described in this entry. Living in 24 US areas, the participants were between roughly 18 and 90 years of age. The sample belongs to a study of blood T cell repertoires in COVID-19. Study as a whole: Two consecutive negative NP/OP PCR tests, clearance, or resolved symptoms defined Cohort 3 recovery.

The CDR3 totals 17 residues. The V gene end was trimmed by 2 bases and the J gene end by 4 bases; junction bases not matched to a gene: 11. Germline CDR1 and CDR2: MNHNS and SASEGT. Repertoires were generated with immunoSEQ multiplex PCR, while TCRdb's copy carries only in-frame clones and drops some. There are a few hundred thousand clones in the sample; 70% to 90% occur only once, and approximately 2% lies in the top ten. Material: PBMCs or T cells enriched from blood (not recorded which). The source of this sequence is a woman aged 55 to 70 in a cohort exposed to, infected with or recovered from COVID-19 (not recorded which). The rearrangement joins TRBV6-1 to TRBJ2-5, with 9 bases identical to TRBD1. The CDR3 nucleotides are TGTGCCAGCAGTGAATCAGTGCAGTTGGACAGGGGAGAGACCCAGTACTTC. It yields the protein CASSESVQLDRGETQYF.